One and the same sample provided the 23 T cell receptor beta chains below, sequenced in a study of cytomegalovirus exposure and HLA in healthy donors. A multiplex PCR was run with 60 Vbeta primers and 13 Jbeta primers. Profiling relied on immunoSEQ multiplex PCR, and the TCRdb table lists in-frame clones only, not all of them. This sample yields 150,000 to 200,000 clones, of which roughly nine tenths are seen a single time; roughly 0.24% belongs to the top ten. Sequenced sample: PBMCs. The source of these receptors is a girl younger than two in good health and CMV-seronegative.

The chain carries TRBV6-4 and TRBJ2-1; 10 nucleotides line up with TRBD2. The CDR3 extends over 18 amino acids. The junction had 10 bases not matched to a gene; V was cut back by 0 bases and J by 5 bases. Per germline, CDR1 MRHNA and CDR2 SNTAGT. The CDR3 bases are TGTGCCAGCAGTGACTCCCCCTATCTAGCGGGGGACCACAATGAGCAGTTCTTC. This codes for CASSDSPYLAGDHNEQFF.

This rearrangement joins TRBV2 to TRBJ2-5; 7 bases align to TRBD2. This CDR3 has 13 amino acids. Per the germline V gene, CDR1 is SNHLY and CDR2 is FYNNEI. Losses at the gene ends were 2 bases for V and 7 bases for J; bases not matched to a gene: 4. In DNA, the CDR3 is TGTGCCAGCAGTGAACTTTGGGAGGGGACCCAGTACTTC. Protein product: CASSELWEGTQYF.

The J gene is TRBJ2-7, the V gene TRBV6-6, with D tentatively TRBD2 (6 bases). CDR3 length: 11 residues. CDR1 and CDR2 from the germline V gene are MNHNY and SVGAGI (reference sequence). The ends were cut back, 5 bases at V and 4 bases at J, with 6 bases in the middle. The CDR3: CASSGGYEQYF. CDR3 bases: TGTGCCAGCAGTGGAGGGTACGAGCAGTACTTC.

This clone was seen only once. The chain carries TRBV5-5 and TRBJ1-3; TRBD1 might be the D (5 bases). Germline loops: CDR1 SGHKS, CDR2 YYEKEE (reference sequence). There are 17 residues in the CDR3. V was cut by 6 bases and J by 0 bases, with 19 bases left in between. The CDR3 DNA reads as TGTGCCAGCACCTCGGAGTATTGGGGCTACTCTGGAAACACCATATATTTT. Translating gives CASTSEYWGYSGNTIYF.

The rearrangement uses TRBV5-6 and TRBJ1-5, with D uncertain. CDR3 length: 14 residues. The germline V gene encodes CDR1 SGHDT and CDR2 YYEEEE. Trimming shortened V by 2 bases and J by 3 bases, and 9 bases separated the two germline ends. CDR3 bases: TGTGCCAGCAGCTTCGGTCCCACCAATCAGCCCCAGCATTTT. Protein sequence: CASSFGPTNQPQHF.

The genes are TRBV18 and TRBJ1-2, with a weak D call TRBD1 (5 bases). The V and J ends lost 1 base and 2 bases respectively, with 8 bases between them. The CDR3 runs 14 residues. Germline loops: CDR1 KGHSH, CDR2 LQKENI. Here the CDR3 DNA reads TGTGCCAGCTCACCACTAGGGGCCAACTATGGCTACACCTTC. Protein sequence: CASSPLGANYGYTF.

This clone showed up just once. The J gene is TRBJ1-5, the V gene TRBV29-1, with TRBD1 identical over 7 bases. The CDR3 is made up of 12 amino acids. Per germline, CDR1 SQVTM and CDR2 ANQGSEA. Trimming cost V 7 bases and J 2 bases; bases outside gene matches: 2. Written as DNA, the CDR3 is TGCAGCGCTGGGACAGGCAATCAGCCCCAGCATTTT. Protein product: CSAGTGNQPQHF.

The chain has TRBV6-5 and TRBJ2-7; no definite D call. The germline gives CDR1 MNHEY, CDR2 SVGAGI. V was shortened by 6 bases and J by 0 bases, with 12 bases between the two germline ends. The CDR3 covers 14 residues. CDR3 amino acids: CASRRHGVSYEQYF. The CDR3 bases are TGTGCCAGCAGAAGGCACGGAGTCTCCTACGAGCAGTACTTC.

This sequence joins TRBV27 and TRBJ2-3; weak D call: TRBD1 (6 bases). V lost 7 bases to trimming and J lost 2 bases, with 13 bases between them. The CDR3 has 14 residues. Germline V gives CDR1 MNHEY, CDR2 SMNVEV (reference sequence). The CDR3 nucleotides read TGTGCCAGCACCCGACAGGCGCTCACAGATACGCAGTATTTT. This translates into CASTRQALTDTQYF.

The V gene is TRBV4-2, the J gene TRBJ1-3, with 7 bases matching TRBD1. The junction had 7 bases not matched to a gene; V was cut back by 4 bases and J by 4 bases. Germline CDR1 reads LGHNA; CDR2 reads YNFKEQ. The length of the CDR3 is 15 residues. The CDR3 reads CASSLSLTGGNTIYF. CDR3 in DNA: TGTGCCAGCAGCCTATCCTTGACAGGGGGAAACACCATATATTTT.

The V gene is TRBV5-1, the J gene TRBJ2-5; 9 positions match TRBD2. The V gene end was trimmed by 4 bases and the J gene end by 7 bases; junction bases not matched to a gene: 8. Germline CDR1 is SGHRS and CDR2 is YFSETQ. The CDR3 totals 14 residues. CDR3 nucleotides: TGCGCCAGCAGCGTCGAGCAGCGGGGGGTGACCCAGTACTTC. This gives the protein CASSVEQRGVTQYF.

This chain links TRBV5-1 with TRBJ2-1; 9 positions match TRBD1. J was trimmed by 12 bases and V by 8 bases; bases with no gene match: 9. The germline gives CDR1 SGHRS, CDR2 YFSETQ. The CDR3 is 12 residues long. The CDR3 DNA follows: TGCGCCAGAAGGGACAGGGTCAGAGCGCAGTTCTTC. Protein sequence: CARRDRVRAQFF.

The chain recombines TRBV7-2 with TRBJ2-1; TRBD2 agrees at 7 bases. Trimming at V came to 4 bases and at J to 4 bases, leaving 4 bases not matched to a gene. Germline assignment: CDR1 SGHTA and CDR2 FQGNSA. The CDR3 extends over 14 amino acids. CDR3 sequence reads: CASSSAGTYNEQFF. The CDR3 DNA reads TGTGCCAGCAGCTCAGCGGGGACTTACAATGAGCAGTTCTTC.

The rearrangement links TRBV5-8 to TRBJ2-1; 7 positions agree with TRBD1. V trimming: 3 bases; J trimming: 2 bases; junction bases outside the gene matches: 5. Germline V lookup: CDR1 SGHTS, CDR2 YDEGEE. The CDR3 sequence is 15 residues long. CDR3 nucleotide sequence: TGTGCCAGCAGCTCACTGACAGGGCCCTACAATGAGCAGTTCTTC. Protein: CASSSLTGPYNEQFF.

The gene calls are TRBV19 and TRBJ1-2; D is perhaps TRBD1 (6 bases). The V gene's germline CDR1 is LNHDA and CDR2 SQIVND (reference sequence). V was trimmed by 3 bases and J by 7 bases, leaving 15 bases between them. The CDR3 spans 14 residues. CDR3 residues: CASSILGGLGGYTF. In DNA form, the CDR3 reads TGTGCCAGTAGTATTTTGGGGGGGCTTGGTGGCTACACCTTC. Supplemented by reference TRBV19 and TRBJ1-2, the full variable domain reads DGGITQSPKYLFRKEGQNVTLSCEQNLNHDAMYWYRQDPGQGLRLIYYSQIVNDFQKGDIAEGYSVSREKKESFPLTVTSAQKNPTAFYLCASSILGGLGGYTFGSGTRLTVV.

V is TRBV7-2 and J is TRBJ2-6; D gene unclear. The CDR3 is 16 amino acids. CDR1 is SGHTA, CDR2 FQGNSA, per germline. With 10 bases removed from V and 0 bases from J, the gap between germline ends came to 16 bases. The CDR3 sequence: CAIPPIAASGANVLTF. DNA of the CDR3: TGTGCCATCCCTCCGATAGCCGCCTCTGGGGCCAACGTCCTGACTTTC.

The chain combines TRBV5-1 with TRBJ2-3; D is perhaps TRBD1 (7 bases). V was trimmed by 1 base and J by 6 bases, leaving 21 bases between them. CDR1 is SGHRS and CDR2 is YFSETQ in the germline V gene. The CDR3 covers 17 residues. This chain's CDR3 is CASSLPRDFSRGDTQYF. As DNA, the CDR3 is TGCGCCAGCAGCTTGCCCAGGGACTTCTCCAGGGGGGATACGCAGTATTTT.

The chain couples TRBV19 to TRBJ2-5; D gene uncertain. V was shortened by 5 bases and J by 2 bases, with 9 bases between the two germline ends. Germline V gives CDR1 LNHDA, CDR2 SQIVND (reference sequence). The CDR3 is 13 amino acids. The CDR3 reads CASSLYLQETQYF. Written as DNA, the CDR3 is TGTGCCAGTAGTCTTTATCTGCAAGAGACCCAGTACTTC. Full variable domain (rest looked up from reference TRBV19 and TRBJ2-5): DGGITQSPKYLFRKEGQNVTLSCEQNLNHDAMYWYRQDPGQGLRLIYYSQIVNDFQKGDIAEGYSVSREKKESFPLTVTSAQKNPTAFYLCASSLYLQETQYFGPGTRLLVL.

This chain links TRBV25-1 with TRBJ1-3, with D unclear. Germline loops: CDR1 MGHDK, CDR2 SYGVNS. V lost 5 bases, J lost 2 bases, and 13 bases lay in between. This CDR3 is built from 15 residues. The CDR3 loop reads CASSPPSFAGNTIYF. CDR3 coding DNA: TGTGCCAGCAGTCCACCCAGTTTCGCTGGAAACACCATATATTTT. Drawing the rest from reference TRBV25-1 and TRBJ1-3, the complete variable domain is EADIYQTPRYLVIGTGKKITLECSQTMGHDKMYWYQQDPGMELHLIHYSYGVNSTEKGDLSSESTVSRIRTEHFPLTLESARPSHTSQYLCASSPPSFAGNTIYFGEGSWLTVV.

This chain uses TRBV2 with TRBJ1-5; possibly TRBD1 for D (6 bases). V dropped 7 bases and J dropped 4 bases, with 11 bases sitting between them. This CDR3 has 13 residues. Per germline, CDR1 SNHLY and CDR2 FYNNEI. CDR3 region: CASTSQGNQPQHF. The CDR3 bases are TGTGCCAGCACCTCCCAGGGGAATCAGCCCCAGCATTTT. Variable domain in full (rest from reference TRBV2 and TRBJ1-5): EPEVTQTPSHQVTQMGQEVILRCVPISNHLYFYWYRQILGQKVEFLVSFYNNEISEKSEIFDDQFSVERPDGSNFTLKIRSTKLEDSAMYFCASTSQGNQPQHFGDGTRLSIL.

This clone came up a few times. The V call is TRBV11-2, the J call TRBJ2-7, with TRBD1 matching 9 bases. The CDR3 spans 13 residues. The V segment lost 5 bases and the J segment 6 bases; nucleotides outside the gene matches: 5. From germline, CDR1 is SGHAT and CDR2 FQNNGV. In nucleotides, the CDR3 is TGTGCCAGCAGCCGGGACAGGGCCGCCGAGCAGTACTTC. It codes for CASSRDRAAEQYF.

J is TRBJ2-7 and V is TRBV7-9; a weak D match, TRBD1 (5 bases). V lost 1 base and J 1 base, leaving 11 bases between the germline ends. This CDR3 has 15 residues. Germline V gene sequence: CDR1 SEHNR, CDR2 FQNEAQ (reference sequence). The CDR3 DNA sequence: TGTGCCAGCAGCTTAGGACAGCCCTTGTCCTACGAGCAGTACTTC. The encoded protein is CASSLGQPLSYEQYF.

This clone has only one observation. V and J are TRBV4-2 and TRBJ2-7; a possible D gene is TRBD1 (5 bases). Germline V lookup: CDR1 LGHNA, CDR2 YNFKEQ. This CDR3 contains 15 residues. Trimming took off 0 bases at V and 1 base at J, with 10 bases between the two ends. The CDR3, as DNA: TGTGCCAGCAGCCAAGAGGGGCGTCCTTCCTACGAGCAGTACTTC. Amino acid sequence: CASSQEGRPSYEQYF.